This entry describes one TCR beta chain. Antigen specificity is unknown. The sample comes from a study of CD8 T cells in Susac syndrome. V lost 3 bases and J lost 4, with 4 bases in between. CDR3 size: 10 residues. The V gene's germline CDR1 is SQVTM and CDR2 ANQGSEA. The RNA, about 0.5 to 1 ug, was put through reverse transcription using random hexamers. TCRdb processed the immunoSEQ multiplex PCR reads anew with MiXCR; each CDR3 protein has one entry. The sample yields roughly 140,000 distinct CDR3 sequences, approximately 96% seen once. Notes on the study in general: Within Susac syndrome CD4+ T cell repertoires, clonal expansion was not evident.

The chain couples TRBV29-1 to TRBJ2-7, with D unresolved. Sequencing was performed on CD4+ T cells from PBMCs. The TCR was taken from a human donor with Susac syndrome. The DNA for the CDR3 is TGCAGCGTTGAGGATTACGAGCAGTACTTC. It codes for CSVEDYEQYF.